This T cell receptor beta chain was documented in a study of control samples from healthy donors and cancer patients. The CDR3 spans 15 residues. Germline V lookup: CDR1 SGHRS, CDR2 YFSETQ. Trimming left V 4 bases short and J 8 bases short, with 18 bases between. Sequencing used immunoSEQ multiplex PCR; TCRdb keeps in-frame clones, though not all of them. Of about 140,000 clones listed, about 85% are singletons. The sample comprised blood. The rearrangement joins TRBV5-1 to TRBJ1-4, with D tentatively TRBD1 (6 bases). This sequence was found in a woman in her twenties or thirties in good health. The CDR3 is CASSGTEGGQEKLFF. The CDR3 DNA reads as TGCGCCAGCAGCGGGACGGAAGGGGGTCAGGAAAAACTGTTTTTT.